This is a list of T cell receptor beta chains from one sample in a study of coeliac disease. The repertoire was sequenced with immunoSEQ multiplex PCR; TCRdb's copy has only in-frame clones and lacks some. The table has 6,000 to 7,000 clones, around 62% seen once. Sequencing input: lymphocytes from the gut lamina propria. The receptors come from a man aged 55 to 70 with celiac disease on a gluten-free diet. CDR3s include the opening cysteine and the closing phenylalanine or tryptophan. A D gene is named only where the DNA matches it firmly. The listing skips clone size in some rows; elsewhere it reads once, few, many or a size class.

clone_size	v_call	d_call	j_call	cdr3_nt	cdr3_aa
.	TRBV2	TRBD1	TRBJ1-5	TGTGCCAGCAGTCCAGGACAGGGCCCTAGCAATCAGCCCCAGCATTTT	CASSPGQGPSNQPQHF
.	TRBV7-9	.	TRBJ1-6	TGTGCCAGCAGCTTGTCAGATTCTAATTCACCCCTCCACTTT	CASSLSDSNSPLHF
.	TRBV6-5	.	TRBJ2-1	TGTGCCAGCAGCCCAACAGGGCACTACAATGAGCAGTTCTTC	CASSPTGHYNEQFF
.	TRBV6-1	TRBD2	TRBJ2-5	TGTGCCAGTGTTAGCGGGGGGCCCCAAGAGACCCAGTACTTC	CASVSGGPQETQYF
few	TRBV5-1	.	TRBJ2-1	TGCGCCAGCGTTGGGGGGGACACCCACAATGAGCAGTTCTTC	CASVGGDTHNEQFF
.	TRBV5-6	TRBD1	TRBJ1-2	TGTGCCAGCTATTTTGGACAGGGGGCGCATTCTCCAATCGGCTACACCTTC	CASYFGQGAHSPIGYTF
.	TRBV11-2	.	TRBJ2-5	TGTGCCAGCAAGCGGCAAGAGACCCAGTACTTC	CASKRQETQYF
.	TRBV5-1	TRBD1	TRBJ2-1	TGCGCCAGCAGCACGGGACAGGGGGGAGTCACGAGCTCCTACAATGAGCAGTTCTTC	CASSTGQGGVTSSYNEQFF
.	TRBV18	TRBD1	TRBJ1-2	TGTGCCAGCTCAACGACAGGGTTGGATTACGGCTACACCTTC	CASSTTGLDYGYTF
.	TRBV11-2	.	TRBJ2-4	TGTGCCAGCAGCCCAGGGGAAGCCAAAAACATTCAGTACTTC	CASSPGEAKNIQYF
few	TRBV6-5	TRBD1	TRBJ1-2	TGTGCCAGCAGTCCCTACTTAGACAGGGCGAGCTACACCTTC	CASSPYLDRASYTF
once	TRBV7-8	TRBD1	TRBJ1-4	TGTGCCAGCAGCTTATGGGGACAGTCAACCGAAAAACTGTTTTTT	CASSLWGQSTEKLFF
.	TRBV7-9	.	TRBJ1-4	TGTGCCAGCAGCCCCGGCAGGGGAGGGATTGAAAAACTGTTTTTT	CASSPGRGGIEKLFF
.	TRBV5-1	TRBD1	TRBJ1-1	TGCGCCAGCACCCGGACAGGGGAGGACACTGAAGCTTTCTTT	CASTRTGEDTEAFF
.	TRBV2	.	TRBJ2-1	TGTGCCAGCAGATTCACAGGTTCGGGTGAGCAGTTCTTC	CASRFTGSGEQFF
.	TRBV5-6	.	TRBJ1-2	TGTGCCAGCAGCTCCTCGTATGGCTACACCTTC	CASSSSYGYTF
.	TRBV2	.	TRBJ2-3	TGTGCCAGCAGTGTAAGCCAGGCTAGCACAGATACGCAGTATTTT	CASSVSQASTDTQYF
.	TRBV27	TRBD1	TRBJ2-7	TGTGCCAGCAGTTTATCGGAACAGGGGGACGAGCAGTACTTC	CASSLSEQGDEQYF
.	TRBV7-2	.	TRBJ2-5	TGTGCCAGCAGCTTATCAACTAGCCTGGGGACCCAGTACTTC	CASSLSTSLGTQYF
.	TRBV7-2	TRBD2	TRBJ2-3	TGTGCCAGCAGTCTCCAGACTAGCGGCACAGATACGCAGTATTTT	CASSLQTSGTDTQYF
.	TRBV6-6	TRBD1	TRBJ2-1	TGTGCCAGCAGGCTACAGGGGTTGGGGCAGTTCTTC	CASRLQGLGQFF
.	TRBV11-2	.	TRBJ2-5	TGTGCCAGAATGAGGCGGGGAGAGACCCAGTACTTC	CARMRRGETQYF
.	TRBV7-9	.	TRBJ1-2	TGTGCCAGCAGCTTAAATTTTTTGGAGGGGAGGCATGGCTACACCTTC	CASSLNFLEGRHGYTF
few	TRBV6-5	.	TRBJ2-3	TGTGCCAGCAGTTACGGGGCAGGCACAGATACGCAGTATTTT	CASSYGAGTDTQYF
.	TRBV6-1	TRBD1	TRBJ2-5	TGTGCCAGCAGAACCACCACAGGGGTCCAAGAGACCCAGTACTTC	CASRTTTGVQETQYF
medium-sized	TRBV5-5	.	TRBJ2-1	TGTGCCAGCAGCTTGTTCTACTCCTACAATGAGCAGTTCTTC	CASSLFYSYNEQFF
.	TRBV5-6	.	TRBJ1-1	TGTGCCAGCACCGGACAGAACACTGAAGCTTTCTTT	CASTGQNTEAFF
.	TRBV5-1	.	TRBJ1-6	TGCGCCAGCAGCAAGGGACTTCAGAGCTCCTATAATTCACCCCTCCACTTT	CASSKGLQSSYNSPLHF
.	TRBV28	.	TRBJ2-2	TGTGCCAGCACTCTTCGGGGATCTGGCGCCGGGGAGCTGTTTTTT	CASTLRGSGAGELFF
.	TRBV21-1	.	TRBJ1-1	TGTGCCAGCAGCAAAGCGGCGGAGGGGTGCACTGAAGCTTTCTTT	CASSKAAEGCTEAFF